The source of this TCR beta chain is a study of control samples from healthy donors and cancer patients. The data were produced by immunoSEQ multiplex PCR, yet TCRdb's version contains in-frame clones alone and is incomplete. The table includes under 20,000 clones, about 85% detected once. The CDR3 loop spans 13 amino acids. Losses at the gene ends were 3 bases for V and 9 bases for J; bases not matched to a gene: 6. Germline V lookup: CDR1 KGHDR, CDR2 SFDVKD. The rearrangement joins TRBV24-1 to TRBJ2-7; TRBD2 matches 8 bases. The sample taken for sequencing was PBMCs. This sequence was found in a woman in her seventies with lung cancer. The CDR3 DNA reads TGTGCCACCAGTGATCGGACTAGCCCCGTGCAGTACTTC. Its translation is CATSDRTSPVQYF.